This T cell receptor beta chain was retrieved from a study of glioma-infiltrating T cells. Using RNA template, CDR3s of TCR alpha and beta were amplified with iRepertoire arm-PCR. MiXCR, run by TCRdb on the multiplex PCR reads, gives a single entry per CDR3 protein. The repertoire consists of approximately 130,000 distinct CDR3 sequences, with about 22% occurring once and the leading ten covering roughly a quarter. The V and J ends lost 4 bases and 5 bases, in that order; junction bases with no gene match: 8. The CDR3 consists of 16 residues. Germline V gene sequence: CDR1 SGHVS, CDR2 FNYEAQ. The TCR comes from a human donor with low-grade glioma or glioblastoma, undergoing nonglioma brain surgery, or in good health (not recorded which). The chain uses TRBV7-6 and TRBJ2-3, with TRBD1 matching over 11 bases. Source material: glioma tissue, nonneoplastic brain tissue, or PBMCs (not recorded which). This chain's CDR3 is CASSSPAGTGGDTQYF. CDR3 nucleotides: TGTGCCAGCAGCTCCCCGGCCGGGACAGGGGGAGATACGCAGTATTTT. The complete variable domain, with remaining parts taken from reference TRBV7-6 and TRBJ2-3, reads GAGVSQSPRYKVTKRGQDVALRCDPISGHVSLYWYRQALGQGPEFLTYFNYEAQQDKSGLPNDRFSAERPEGSISTLTIQRTEQRDSAMYRCASSSPAGTGGDTQYFGPGTRLTVL.